The 18 T cell receptor beta chains listed next were all sequenced from one sample in a study of cytomegalovirus exposure and HLA in healthy donors. PCR used 60 Vbeta primers and 13 Jbeta primers. Data came from immunoSEQ multiplex PCR; TCRdb stores just in-frame clones and leaves some out. The sample lists some 190,000 clones; about four fifths were seen once. The sequenced sample was PBMCs. Receptors were obtained from a man younger than 35 in good health and CMV-seronegative.

The rearrangement uses TRBV13 and TRBJ2-5; TRBD2 matches 9 bases. Trimming at V came to 1 base and at J to 4 bases, leaving 1 base not matched to a gene. There are 14 residues in the CDR3. Germline V CDR1 and CDR2: PRHDT, FYEKMQ (reference sequence). The CDR3 loop reads CASSLVLAGETQYF. The CDR3, as DNA: TGTGCCAGCAGCTTAGTACTAGCGGGAGAGACCCAGTACTTC.

This sequence joins TRBV13 and TRBJ2-7; possible D gene TRBD1, 7 bases. The ends were cut back, 5 bases at V and 0 bases at J, with 23 bases in the middle. CDR1 and CDR2 (germline): PRHDT, FYEKMQ (reference sequence). This CDR3 contains 18 residues. In DNA form, the CDR3 reads TGTGCCAGCAGCGGCACTGTGGAGGGGGCTGCCAACTCCTACGAGCAGTACTTC. It yields the protein CASSGTVEGAANSYEQYF.

The rearrangement uses TRBV11-2 and TRBJ2-5, with TRBD2 matching over 7 bases. The V and J ends lost 2 bases and 5 bases, in that order; junction bases with no gene match: 11. The CDR3 contains 16 residues. Per germline, CDR1 SGHAT and CDR2 FQNNGV. The CDR3 DNA reads as TGTGCCAGCAGCTTACGGGGGGTCTTTGTTGGTGAGACCCAGTACTTC. It is translated as CASSLRGVFVGETQYF.

The chain uses TRBV5-6 and TRBJ2-7; 10 nucleotides agree with TRBD1. The CDR3 is made up of 14 amino acids. CDR1 SGHDT and CDR2 YYEEEE come from the germline V gene. V shed 4 bases and J 2 bases; nucleotides not matched to a gene: 3. This CDR3 is CASSRGQGAYEQYF. CDR3 DNA sequence: TGTGCCAGCAGCCGTGGACAGGGGGCCTACGAGCAGTACTTC.

The V and J genes are TRBV7-6 and TRBJ1-4; no reliable D call. V lost 3 bases to trimming and J lost 0 bases, with 5 bases between them. Germline loops: CDR1 SGHVS, CDR2 FNYEAQ. The CDR3 spans 14 residues. CDR3 sequence: CASSLSATNEKLFF. The CDR3 coding sequence is TGTGCCAGCAGCTTGAGTGCAACTAATGAAAAACTGTTTTTT.

There are a few counts of this clone. J is TRBJ1-4 and V is TRBV5-6, with D perhaps TRBD1 (5 bases). The CDR3 covers 14 residues. From germline, CDR1 is SGHDT and CDR2 YYEEEE. Between the trimmed V and J ends, which lost 2 bases and 4 bases, there was a span of 9 bases. CDR3 residues: CASSLNRFNEKLFF. CDR3 coding DNA: TGTGCCAGCAGCTTAAACAGGTTTAATGAAAAACTGTTTTTT.

The chain couples TRBV2 to TRBJ2-3, with a weak D call TRBD2 (6 bases). The CDR3 consists of 14 residues. Trimming removed 5 bases at V and 4 bases at J, with 13 bases between. The germline V gene encodes CDR1 SNHLY and CDR2 FYNNEI. CDR3 in amino acids: CASSRTSSADTQYF. DNA for the CDR3: TGTGCCAGCAGTAGAACTAGCAGCGCAGATACGCAGTATTTT.

This clone was recorded a few times. The chain recombines TRBV5-6 with TRBJ2-7; 8 bases are shared with TRBD2. The CDR3 is 15 residues long. Germline values: CDR1 SGHDT, CDR2 YYEEEE. Germline trimming cut 0 bases from V and 4 bases from J; bases unmatched to any gene: 6. The CDR3 here is CASSLVGAGEYEQYF. CDR3 nucleotides: TGTGCCAGCAGCTTGGTGGGAGCGGGGGAGTACGAGCAGTACTTC. Full variable domain (missing parts from reference TRBV5-6 and TRBJ2-7): DAGVTQSPTHLIKTRGQQVTLRCSPKSGHDTVSWYQQALGQGPQFIFQYYEEEERQRGNFPDRFSGHQFPNYSSELNVNALLLGDSALYLCASSLVGAGEYEQYFGPGTRLTVT.

This clone was detected only a few times. The CDR3 here is CASSLWGGRGGSYEQYF. The CDR3 region has the DNA TGTGCCAGCAGCTTGTGGGGCGGGCGGGGGGGGTCCTACGAGCAGTACTTC. The chain combines TRBV5-6 with TRBJ2-7, with TRBD2 matching over 9 bases. CDR1 is SGHDT, CDR2 YYEEEE, per germline. V was clipped by 1 base and J by 1 base; unmatched bases: 9. The length of the CDR3 is 17 residues.

The CDR3 DNA is TGTGCCAGCAGTCGACTACCGACCTACGAGCAGTACTTC. It yields the protein CASSRLPTYEQYF. The chain uses TRBV7-2 and TRBJ2-7, with D possibly TRBD2 on 5 matching bases. This CDR3 has 13 amino acids. The germline V gene has CDR1 SGHTA and CDR2 FQGNSA. The V and J ends lost 6 bases and 2 bases respectively, with 11 bases between them.

The chain couples TRBV5-6 to TRBJ2-5; TRBD2 agrees at 16 bases. Germline CDR1 is SGHDT and CDR2 is YYEEEE. This CDR3 comprises 16 residues. J was trimmed by 5 bases and V by 4 bases; bases with no gene match: 5. CDR3 residues: CASSQGLAGGQETQYF. Written as DNA, the CDR3 is TGTGCCAGCAGCCAGGGACTAGCGGGGGGGCAGGAGACCCAGTACTTC.

The chain joins TRBV5-4 to TRBJ2-5, with TRBD2 identical over 8 bases. Germline assignment: CDR1 SGHNT and CDR2 YYREEE (reference sequence). The V segment lost 4 bases and the J segment 4 bases; nucleotides outside the gene matches: 6. The CDR3 spans 14 residues. CDR3 DNA sequence: TGTGCCAGCAGCGTCGGGACTAGAATAGAGACCCAGTACTTC. It translates to CASSVGTRIETQYF.

The chain carries TRBV28 and TRBJ2-1; 10 nucleotides agree with TRBD2. Germline CDR1 and CDR2: MDHEN and SYDVKM. The CDR3 loop spans 15 amino acids. After removal of 3 bases from V and 8 bases from J, the junction contained 7 bases not matched to a gene. CDR3 sequence: CASSFELAGLDEQFF. The CDR3, as DNA: TGTGCCAGCAGTTTCGAACTAGCGGGACTTGATGAGCAGTTCTTC.

V is TRBV6-1 and J is TRBJ1-1; 8 bases fit TRBD1. Germline-derived CDR1 and CDR2 are MNHNS and SASEGT. V was pared by 7 bases and J by 4 bases, with 8 bases of the junction left unmatched. The CDR3 sequence is 14 residues long. In DNA form, the CDR3 reads TGTGCCAGCATACTGGACAGGGCTGCCACTGAAGCTTTCTTT. This codes for CASILDRAATEAFF.

This clone was seen just once. V usage is TRBV7-9 and J usage is TRBJ2-7, with D perhaps TRBD2 (6 bases). Trimming took 1 base from V and 9 from J, leaving 19 bases between them. The CDR3 has 15 residues. Germline assignment: CDR1 SEHNR and CDR2 FQNEAQ (reference sequence). Here the CDR3 DNA reads TGTGCCAGCAGCTTAGGGGAGGTACTCCGAGGCGTGCAGTACTTC. This translates into CASSLGEVLRGVQYF.

This sequence joins TRBV5-1 and TRBJ2-1, with D possibly TRBD1 on 6 matching bases. Looked up from germline, CDR1 is SGHRS and CDR2 is YFSETQ. V lost 0 bases, J lost 5 bases, and 12 bases lay in between. CDR3 size: 15 residues. The CDR3 sequence: CASSLGGPRNNEQFF. CDR3 nucleotide sequence: TGCGCCAGCAGCTTGGGGGGGCCTAGAAACAATGAGCAGTTCTTC.

The chain couples TRBV14 to TRBJ1-6; tentatively, D is TRBD1 (5 bases). Germline assignment: CDR1 SGHDN and CDR2 FVKESK. The CDR3 has 15 residues. V was clipped by 1 base and J by 6 bases, with 10 bases between them. CDR3 DNA sequence: TGTGCCAGCAGCCAAGGAAACGGGGGTAATTCACCCCTCCACTTT. Translation: CASSQGNGGNSPLHF.

The chain uses TRBV5-4 and TRBJ2-1, with 13 bases fitting TRBD2. The CDR3 runs 17 residues. In germline, CDR1 is SGHNT, CDR2 YYREEE (reference sequence). The ends lost 4 bases at V and 5 bases at J; junction bases unmatched: 9. The CDR3 protein is CASSSGLAGVPHNEQFF. The CDR3 DNA sequence: TGTGCCAGCAGCAGTGGACTAGCGGGAGTCCCCCACAATGAGCAGTTCTTC.